The T cell receptor beta chain described here comes from a study of cytomegalovirus exposure and HLA in healthy donors. General study results and limits: Usually a TCR sequence was rare, but some public TCRs were found in many donors.

Worth noting for this clone: Its specificity is not known.

Assay used: immunoSEQ multiplex PCR; TCRdb lists only in-frame clones, some missing. The sample carries 250,000 to 350,000 clones, roughly 88% recorded once. Germline CDR1 SGHRS, CDR2 YFSETQ. Trimming left V 1 base short and J 2 bases short, with 11 bases between. This CDR3 is built from 15 residues. The receptor was derived from a woman aged 18 to 35 in good health and CMV-seronegative. The chain has TRBV5-1 and TRBJ2-3; the D gene is possibly TRBD2 (6 bases). Sequencing was done on a sample of PBMCs. For the CDR3, the DNA is TGCGCCAGCAGCTTGCCTAGCGAACACACAGATACGCAGTATTTT. This encodes CASSLPSEHTDTQYF. Looking up the rest from reference TRBV5-1 and TRBJ2-3 gives the full variable domain: KAGVTQTPRYLIKTRGQQVTLSCSPISGHRSVSWYQQTPGQGLQFLFEYFSETQRNKGNFPGRFSGRQFSNSRSEMNVSTLELGDSALYLCASSLPSEHTDTQYFGPGTRLTVL.